Here is one T cell receptor beta chain with its context. TCR beta from blood CD8+ and CD4+ T cells was sequenced. Each multiple sclerosis control was a treatment-naive patient with relapsing-remitting disease that was either stable or active. This entry belongs to a study of CD8 T cells in Susac syndrome. Germline values: CDR1 SGHRS, CDR2 YFSETQ. The CDR3 extends over 16 amino acids. Trimming at V came to 4 bases and at J to 1 base, leaving 8 bases not matched to a gene. When the RNA was reverse transcribed, random hexamers were used with an input of about 0.45 to 1 ug. One entry per CDR3 protein, called by TCRdb with MiXCR from the immunoSEQ multiplex PCR reads. This sample has 170,000 or so distinct CDR3 sequences; 80% to 95% occur once, and the top ten carry more than 0.08%.

Sequencing used CD4+ T cells from PBMCs. The source is a human donor with multiple sclerosis. The rearrangement uses TRBV5-1 and TRBJ2-5, with 9 nucleotides matching TRBD1. The CDR3 protein is CASSIGQGKAQETQYF. In DNA, the CDR3 is TGCGCCAGCAGCATCGGACAGGGGAAGGCCCAAGAGACCCAGTACTTC.